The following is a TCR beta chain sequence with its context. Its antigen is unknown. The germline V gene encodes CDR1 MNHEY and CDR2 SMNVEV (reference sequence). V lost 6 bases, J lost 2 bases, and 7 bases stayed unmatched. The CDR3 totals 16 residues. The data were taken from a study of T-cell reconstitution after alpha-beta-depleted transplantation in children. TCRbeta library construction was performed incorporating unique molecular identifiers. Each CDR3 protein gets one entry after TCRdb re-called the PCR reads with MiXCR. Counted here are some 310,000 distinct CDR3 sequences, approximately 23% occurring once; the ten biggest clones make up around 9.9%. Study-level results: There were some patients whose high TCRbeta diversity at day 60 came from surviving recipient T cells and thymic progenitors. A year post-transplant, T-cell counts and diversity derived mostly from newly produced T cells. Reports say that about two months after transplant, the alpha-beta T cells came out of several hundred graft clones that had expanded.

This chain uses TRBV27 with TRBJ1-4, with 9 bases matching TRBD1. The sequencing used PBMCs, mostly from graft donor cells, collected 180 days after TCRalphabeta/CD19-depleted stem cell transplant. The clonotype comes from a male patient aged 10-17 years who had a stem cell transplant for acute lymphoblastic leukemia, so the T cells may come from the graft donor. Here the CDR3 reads CASSTYRGPTNEKLFF. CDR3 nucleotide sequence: TGTGCCAGCAGCACCTACAGGGGGCCGACTAATGAAAAACTGTTTTTT. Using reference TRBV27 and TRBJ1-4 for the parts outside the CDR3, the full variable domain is EAQVTQNPRYLITVTGKKLTVTCSQNMNHEYMSWYRQDPGLGLRQIYYSMNVEVTDKGDVPEGYKVSRKEKRNFPLILESPSPNQTSLYFCASSTYRGPTNEKLFFGSGTQLSVL.